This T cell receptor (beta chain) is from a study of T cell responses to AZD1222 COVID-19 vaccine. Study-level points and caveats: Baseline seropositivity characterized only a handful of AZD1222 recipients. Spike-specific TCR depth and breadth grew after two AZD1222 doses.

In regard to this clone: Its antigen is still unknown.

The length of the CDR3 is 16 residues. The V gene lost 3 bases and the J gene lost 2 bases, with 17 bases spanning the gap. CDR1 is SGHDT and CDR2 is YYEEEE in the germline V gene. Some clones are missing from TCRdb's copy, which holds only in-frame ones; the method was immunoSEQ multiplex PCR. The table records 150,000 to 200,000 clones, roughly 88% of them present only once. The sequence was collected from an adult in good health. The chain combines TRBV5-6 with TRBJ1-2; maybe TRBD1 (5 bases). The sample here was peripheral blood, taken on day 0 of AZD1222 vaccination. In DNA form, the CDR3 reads TGTGCCAGCAGCTCCAGCTACTGGACACCCAACTATGGCTACACCTTC. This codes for CASSSSYWTPNYGYTF.